This T cell receptor beta chain appears in the sequencing data of a study of shared clonotypes between healthy human individuals. TCRdb's copy holds only in-frame clones and misses some; the assay was immunoSEQ multiplex PCR. The data show some 2,500,000 clones, approximately 93% seen once. This clone was seen a single time. The CDR3 extends over 13 amino acids. The V end was cut by 0 bases, the J end by 8 bases, with 9 bases between. Germline assignment: CDR1 SGHRS and CDR2 YFSETQ. The receptor's source is a man between 18 and 29 years old in good health. Some clones in this sample may be carry-over from other donors' samples. The rearrangement joins TRBV5-1 to TRBJ2-4; D not certain. The sequenced sample was naive CD4+ T cells from PBMCs. Regarding subset: CD45RA+ positively selected. CDR3 amino acids: CASSLGGVDIQYF. The CDR3 nucleotides read TGCGCCAGCAGCTTGGGAGGTGTGGACATTCAGTACTTC.